The 29 T cell receptor beta chains reported below all come from one sample, sequenced in a study of blood T cell repertoires in COVID-19. Libraries were prepared by immunoSEQ multiplex PCR; TCRdb keeps only in-frame clonotypes and omits some of them. Among 70,000 to 95,000 clones listed, 88% were seen once. The sequenced sample consisted of peripheral blood. All receptors derive from a man between 65 and 85 years old with acute or convalescent COVID-19.

The chain links TRBV7-2 to TRBJ1-4; TRBD1 agrees at 7 bases. The ends lost 1 base at V and 8 bases at J; junction bases unmatched: 4. The CDR3 runs 14 residues. Germline CDR1 reads SGHTA; CDR2 reads FQGNSA. CDR3 in amino acids: CASSLVGTDEKLFF. CDR3 nucleotides: TGTGCCAGCAGCTTAGTCGGGACAGACGAAAAACTGTTTTTT.

The chain uses TRBV3-1 (or the pseudogene TRBV3-2) and TRBJ1-1; no reliable D call. The CDR3 has 13 residues. From germline, CDR1 is LGHDT and CDR2 YNNKEL (reference sequence). The V end lost 1 base, the J end lost 6 bases, and 9 bases lay between the germline ends. Here the CDR3 DNA reads TGTGCCAGCAGCCAAGTACAGAATGCTGAAGCTTTCTTT. It is translated as CASSQVQNAEAFF.

The chain recombines TRBV4-1 with TRBJ1-1; TRBD1 aligns across 8 bases. CDR3 size: 15 residues. The V gene's germline CDR1 is MGHRA and CDR2 YSYEKL. The J segment lost 1 base and the V segment lost 4 bases, leaving 5 bases of the junction unmatched. CDR3 loop: CASSRDGQGNTEAFF. The CDR3 DNA reads TGCGCCAGCAGCCGAGATGGACAGGGGAACACTGAAGCTTTCTTT.

The chain couples TRBV10-3 to TRBJ2-7, with 7 bases fitting TRBD2. The CDR3 spans 15 residues. Germline lookup yields CDR1 ENHRY and CDR2 SYGVKD. J was trimmed by 3 bases and V by 6 bases; bases with no gene match: 11. The CDR3 coding sequence is TGTGCCATCAGGGGGGGGATGGACCAAGTCTACGAGCAGTACTTC. Amino acids: CAIRGGMDQVYEQYF.

This rearrangement joins TRBV5-1 to TRBJ2-1, with D perhaps matching TRBD2 (5 bases). CDR1 SGHRS and CDR2 YFSETQ come from the germline V gene. V lost 3 bases to trimming and J lost 9 bases, with 13 bases between them. The CDR3 totals 13 residues. The CDR3 reads CASSWTLHSEQFF. The CDR3 region has the DNA TGCGCCAGCAGCTGGACTCTTCATAGTGAGCAGTTCTTC.

The chain links TRBV3-1 (or the pseudogene TRBV3-2) to TRBJ2-1, with D perhaps TRBD1 (6 bases). This CDR3 is 17 amino acids long. Deletions cut 1 base from V and 4 bases from J, with 17 bases between. Per germline, CDR1 LGHDT and CDR2 YNNKEL (reference sequence). The CDR3 sequence: CASSQGIGGVMYNEQFF. Written as DNA, the CDR3 is TGTGCCAGCAGCCAAGGAATAGGGGGAGTTATGTACAATGAGCAGTTCTTC.

This clone was recorded only once. For the CDR3, the DNA is TGTGCCATCAGTGAGTCTGTGGGGGGGGTGACAGATACGCAGTATTTT. This sequence encodes CAISESVGGVTDTQYF. The chain is built from TRBV10-3 and TRBJ2-3; 7 bases are a match to TRBD2. The V and J ends lost 0 bases and 3 bases, in that order; junction bases with no gene match: 6. Germline lookup yields CDR1 ENHRY and CDR2 SYGVKD. The CDR3 is 16 residues long.

The rearrangement uses TRBV12-3 or TRBV12-4 and TRBJ1-1; D is ambiguous. Deletions cut 3 bases from V and 4 bases from J, with 6 bases between. The CDR3 loop spans 12 amino acids. The CDR3 reads CASSFPGTEAFF. In DNA, the CDR3 is TGTGCCAGCAGTTTTCCCGGCACTGAAGCTTTCTTT.

The V call is TRBV29-1, the J call TRBJ2-7; D gene ambiguous. V was clipped by 4 bases and J by 1 base, with 14 bases between them. Germline-derived CDR1 and CDR2 are SQVTM and ANQGSEA. CDR3 length equals 14 residues. In nucleotides, the CDR3 is TGCAGCGTTGTTTTAAGGAGTAAATCCTACGAGCAGTACTTC. Amino acids: CSVVLRSKSYEQYF.

This clone has more than one count but fewer than ten. This chain links TRBV18 with TRBJ2-7; perhaps TRBD2 as D (6 bases). The CDR3 is 13 amino acids. V dropped 3 bases and J dropped 6 bases, with 12 bases sitting between them. From germline, CDR1 is KGHSH and CDR2 LQKENI. CDR3 in DNA: TGTGCCAGCTCACCCGTTGACGGGGGCGAGCAGTACTTC. As protein: CASSPVDGGEQYF.

This sequence joins TRBV5-1 and TRBJ1-1; tentative D call: TRBD1 (5 bases). The CDR3 is 15 residues long. The V end lost 1 base, the J end lost 4 bases, and 14 bases lay between the germline ends. Germline values: CDR1 SGHRS, CDR2 YFSETQ. CDR3 in amino acids: CASSLRRGQGTEAFF. The DNA of the CDR3 is TGCGCCAGCAGCTTGCGAAGGGGTCAGGGCACTGAAGCTTTCTTT.

V gene TRBV7-9 combines with J gene TRBJ1-1; D possibly corresponds to TRBD1 (6 bases). The germline V and J ends were trimmed by 5 bases and 2 bases, with 12 bases remaining between them. Germline V gives CDR1 SEHNR, CDR2 FQNEAQ (reference sequence). There are 14 residues in the CDR3. The CDR3 DNA follows: TGTGCCAGCAGCCTACAGGGTATAAACACTGAAGCTTTCTTT. Its protein is CASSLQGINTEAFF.

The chain is built from TRBV4-1 and TRBJ2-1, with TRBD2 matching 10 bases. CDR1 is MGHRA and CDR2 is YSYEKL in the germline V gene. Germline trimming cut 4 bases from V and 5 bases from J; bases unmatched to any gene: 8. This CDR3 spans 16 amino acids. CDR3 loop: CASSPQRGGLDNEQFF. The CDR3 bases are TGCGCCAGCAGCCCCCAGCGGGGGGGCCTCGACAATGAGCAGTTCTTC.

The V gene is TRBV28, the J gene TRBJ1-5; tentative D call: TRBD1 (5 bases). V shed 5 bases and J shed 0 bases, with 8 bases lying between them. In germline, CDR1 is MDHEN, CDR2 SYDVKM. The CDR3 totals 14 residues. The CDR3 DNA reads as TGTGCCAGCAGTGCCGGGGGTAGCAATCAGCCCCAGCATTTT. The encoded protein is CASSAGGSNQPQHF.

This rearrangement joins TRBV6-5 to TRBJ2-1; 10 bases agree with TRBD1. V lost 5 bases, J lost 4 bases, and 5 bases stayed unmatched. The length of the CDR3 is 15 residues. Per the germline V gene, CDR1 is MNHEY and CDR2 is SVGAGI. The CDR3 reads CASSKSGQGYNEQFF. CDR3 nucleotides: TGTGCCAGCAGTAAATCGGGACAGGGGTACAATGAGCAGTTCTTC.

The V gene is TRBV10-3, the J gene TRBJ2-5, with 11 positions matching TRBD2. The CDR3 consists of 15 residues. CDR1 and CDR2 from the germline V gene are ENHRY and SYGVKD. V lost 4 bases, J lost 5 bases, and 6 bases stayed unmatched. In DNA, the CDR3 is TGTGCCATCAGTGGGGCTAGCGGGGGGCCGGAGACCCAGTACTTC. Amino acid sequence: CAISGASGGPETQYF.

V and J are TRBV7-9 and TRBJ1-1; tentative D call: TRBD1 (6 bases). Germline-derived CDR1 and CDR2 are SEHNR and FQNEAQ (reference sequence). The CDR3 is 17 amino acids. Trimming removed 1 base from V and 1 base from J, with 16 bases in between. CDR3 bases: TGTGCCAGCAGCTTAGGGGCCGGACAGCCGAGGAACACTGAAGCTTTCTTT. It encodes CASSLGAGQPRNTEAFF.

The chain recombines TRBV15 with TRBJ1-1; D might be TRBD1 (6 bases). The CDR3 spans 14 residues. Trimming took off 5 bases at V and 6 bases at J, with 16 bases between the two ends. Germline V CDR1 and CDR2: LNHNV, YYDKDF (reference sequence). CDR3 DNA sequence: TGTGCCACCAGCCGAAACAGGGATTGGGCTGAAGCTTTCTTT. Translating gives CATSRNRDWAEAFF.

The chain employs TRBV11-3 and TRBJ2-2; TRBD2 agrees at 14 bases. CDR1 is SGHNT and CDR2 is YENEEA in the germline V gene. J gave up 6 bases and V 5 bases, and 11 bases lay outside the gene matches. The CDR3 sequence is 18 residues long. CDR3 protein: CASSPGTSGSSTSGELFF. The CDR3 nucleotides read TGTGCCAGCAGCCCGGGGACTAGCGGGAGTTCGACCTCCGGGGAGCTGTTTTTT. Filled out from reference TRBV11-3 and TRBJ2-2, the complete variable domain reads EAGVVQSPRYKIIEKKQPVAFWCNPISGHNTLYWYLQNLGQGPELLIRYENEEAVDDSQLPKDRFSAERLKGVDSTLKIQPAELGDSAVYLCASSPGTSGSSTSGELFFGEGSRLTVL.

The chain joins TRBV12-3 or TRBV12-4 to TRBJ1-2, with unresolved D. The CDR3 is 13 amino acids. The germline V and J ends were trimmed by 3 bases and 4 bases, with 9 bases remaining between them. CDR3 sequence: CASSLAGSYGYTF. For the CDR3, the DNA is TGTGCCAGCAGTTTGGCCGGGTCCTATGGCTACACCTTC.

This clone was observed a few times. This chain links TRBV28 with TRBJ2-7; D is uncertain. V was clipped by 5 bases and J by 4 bases, with 12 bases between them. Germline V gene data show CDR1 as MDHEN and CDR2 as SYDVKM. This CDR3 region has 13 residues. For the CDR3, the DNA is TGTGCCAGCAGTGTGGAGAGGCTTTACGAGCAGTACTTC. This translates into CASSVERLYEQYF.

The V gene is TRBV5-4, the J gene TRBJ2-3; D might be TRBD1 (6 bases). This CDR3 contains 16 residues. In germline, CDR1 is SGHNT, CDR2 YYREEE (reference sequence). V lost 4 bases, J lost 2 bases, and 17 bases lay in between. CDR3 protein: CASSRLSDRTTDTQYF. As DNA, the CDR3 is TGTGCCAGCAGCCGACTATCGGACAGAACCACAGATACGCAGTATTTT.

The chain links TRBV9 to TRBJ2-1, with 7 positions matching TRBD2. Germline V gene lookup returns CDR1 SGDLS and CDR2 YYNGEE. J gave up 0 bases and V 0 bases, and 9 bases lay outside the gene matches. The CDR3 extends over 18 amino acids. Written as DNA, the CDR3 is TGTGCCAGCAGCGTAGTGGGCGGGAGTGGAGGCTCCTACAATGAGCAGTTCTTC. Residues: CASSVVGGSGGSYNEQFF. Full variable domain (remainder filled in from reference TRBV9 and TRBJ2-1): DSGVTQTPKHLITATGQRVTLRCSPRSGDLSVYWYQQSLDQGLQFLIQYYNGEERAKGNILERFSAQQFPDLHSELNLSSLELGDSALYFCASSVVGGSGGSYNEQFFGPGTRLTVL.

The chain links TRBV9 to TRBJ1-3; D uncertain. The CDR3 sequence is 14 residues long. CDR1 SGDLS and CDR2 YYNGEE come from the germline V gene. Between the trimmed V and J ends, which lost 3 bases and 0 bases, there was a span of 7 bases. The CDR3 region is CASSAITSGNTIYF. The CDR3 coding sequence is TGTGCCAGCAGCGCTATAACCTCTGGAAACACCATATATTTT.

The chain employs TRBV15 and TRBJ1-1; TRBD1 matches at 9 bases. With 4 bases clipped from V and 3 bases from J, the junction kept 3 bases outside the gene matches. The CDR3 consists of 14 residues. The V gene's germline CDR1 is LNHNV and CDR2 YYDKDF (reference sequence). The CDR3 region is CATSIQGADTEAFF. The CDR3 DNA reads TGTGCCACCAGCATACAGGGGGCTGACACTGAAGCTTTCTTT.

The CDR3 region has the DNA TGTGCCAGCAGACTAGCGGGCACAGATACGCAGTATTTT. Encoded protein: CASRLAGTDTQYF. The rearrangement uses TRBV6-9 and TRBJ2-3; 8 nucleotides line up with TRBD2. The germline V gene encodes CDR1 MNHGY and CDR2 SVAAGI. V was clipped by 6 bases and J by 1 base; unmatched bases: 0. The CDR3 has 13 residues.

This clone was detected a few times. The chain employs TRBV5-1 and TRBJ1-1, with D possibly TRBD1 on 6 matching bases. Trimming left V 0 bases short and J 6 bases short, with 9 bases between. The CDR3 has 13 residues. From germline, CDR1 is SGHRS and CDR2 YFSETQ. The CDR3 protein is CASSLVGQPEAFF. The CDR3 nucleotides read TGCGCCAGCAGCTTGGTAGGACAGCCTGAAGCTTTCTTT.

V gene TRBV4-3 combines with J gene TRBJ1-5; no clear D gene. Germline values: CDR1 LGHNA, CDR2 YSLEER. The V end was cut by 1 base, the J end by 6 bases, with 7 bases between. This CDR3 is built from 13 residues. CDR3 coding DNA: TGCGCCAGCAGCCAAGCTGTCGGTCAGCCCCAGCATTTT. Its protein product is CASSQAVGQPQHF.

This clone was counted a few times. This chain joins TRBV11-3 and TRBJ2-7, with TRBD1 matching 7 bases. The J segment lost 2 bases and the V segment lost 1 base, leaving 2 bases of the junction unmatched. The germline V gene has CDR1 SGHNT and CDR2 YENEEA. The CDR3 totals 14 residues. The CDR3 loop reads CASSLGQGAYEQYF. The CDR3 DNA is TGTGCCAGCAGCTTAGGACAGGGAGCCTACGAGCAGTACTTC.